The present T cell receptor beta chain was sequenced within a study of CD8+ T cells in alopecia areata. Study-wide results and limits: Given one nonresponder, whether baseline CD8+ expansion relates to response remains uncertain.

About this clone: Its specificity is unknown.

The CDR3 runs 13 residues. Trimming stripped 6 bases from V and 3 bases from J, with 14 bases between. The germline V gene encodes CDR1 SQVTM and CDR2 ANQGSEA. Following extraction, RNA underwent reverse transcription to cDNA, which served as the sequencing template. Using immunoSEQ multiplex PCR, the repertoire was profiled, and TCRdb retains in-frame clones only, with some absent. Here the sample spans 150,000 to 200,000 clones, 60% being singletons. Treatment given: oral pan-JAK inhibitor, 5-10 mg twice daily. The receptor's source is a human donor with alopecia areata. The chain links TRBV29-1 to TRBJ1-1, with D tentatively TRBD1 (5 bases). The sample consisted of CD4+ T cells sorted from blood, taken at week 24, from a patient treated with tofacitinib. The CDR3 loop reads CSVVRLGDTEAFF. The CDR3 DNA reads TGCAGCGTCGTCAGGTTAGGGGACACTGAAGCTTTCTTT.